This T cell receptor (beta chain) was identified during a study of cytomegalovirus exposure and HLA in healthy donors. The study's findings and limits: It emerged from a later analysis that several of the most significant clusters appeared to be linked to common viral pathogens. CMV serostatus stood as the only immune exposure information on hand.

To note about this clone: The antigen remains undetermined.

This PCR relied on a set of 60 Vbeta primers and 13 Jbeta primers. Method: immunoSEQ multiplex PCR; TCRdb's copy keeps in-frame clones and lacks some. The table records roughly 160,000 clones, about 76% of them present only once. This CDR3 region has 20 residues. CDR1 KGHSH and CDR2 LQKENI come from the germline V gene. The V and J ends lost 0 bases and 4 bases, in that order; junction bases with no gene match: 15. The TCR originated in a woman aged 18-35 years in good health and CMV-seropositive. Sequenced material: PBMCs. The chain carries TRBV18 and TRBJ2-3, with 11 bases that match TRBD2. CDR3 coding DNA: TGTGCCAGCTCACCACCGGGAATAGCGGGGGGGCCCCGTTGGGCAGATACGCAGTATTTT. Amino acid sequence: CASSPPGIAGGPRWADTQYF.